One and the same sample provided the 21 T cell receptor beta chains below, sequenced in a study of blood T cell repertoires in COVID-19. Sequencing used immunoSEQ multiplex PCR; TCRdb keeps in-frame clones, though not all of them. The sample has 150,000 to 200,000 clones, about 88% seen once. The sample comprised peripheral blood. The receptors here all came from an elderly woman in a cohort sampled during active or convalescent COVID-19.

This chain joins TRBV5-6 and TRBJ1-5, with 7 bases matching TRBD1. Germline values: CDR1 SGHDT, CDR2 YYEEEE. The CDR3 spans 12 residues. V dropped 3 bases and J dropped 9; count of bases not matched to a gene: 3. The CDR3 here is CASSSTGAPQHF. CDR3 nucleotides: TGTGCCAGCAGCTCCACAGGGGCGCCCCAGCATTTT.

CDR3 sequence: CASSVEHTGTDTQYF. In nucleotides, the CDR3 is TGTGCCAGCAGCGTGGAGCACACTGGCACAGATACGCAGTATTTT. The genes are TRBV9 and TRBJ2-3, with D uncertain. Trimming stripped 2 bases from V and 1 base from J, with 11 bases between. This CDR3 has 15 residues. Germline V gene data show CDR1 as SGDLS and CDR2 as YYNGEE.

This sequence joins TRBV5-4 and TRBJ2-7, with 9 nucleotides matching TRBD1. Germline V gene sequence: CDR1 SGHNT, CDR2 YYREEE (reference sequence). Trimming cost V 4 bases and J 6 bases; bases outside gene matches: 8. This CDR3 region has 14 residues. The CDR3 spells CASSHRDRAVEQYF. The CDR3, as DNA: TGTGCCAGCAGCCACCGGGACAGGGCTGTCGAGCAGTACTTC.

This clone has just a few counts. V and J are TRBV4-1 and TRBJ1-2; unclear D gene. Trimming took off 0 bases at V and 5 bases at J, with 7 bases between the two ends. Germline V CDR1 and CDR2: MGHRA, YSYEKL. The CDR3 length is 13 residues. CDR3 sequence reads: CASSQDLQYGYTF. For the CDR3, the DNA is TGCGCCAGCAGCCAAGATCTTCAGTATGGCTACACCTTC.

The chain employs TRBV10-1 and TRBJ2-2; 9 bases line up with TRBD2. V lost 8 bases and J lost 7; bases outside the gene matches: 8. Looked up from germline, CDR1 is WNHNN and CDR2 is SYGVQD (reference sequence). The CDR3 is 14 residues long. The CDR3 coding sequence is TGCGCCAGCTCCAGGACTAGCGATAGCGGGGAGCTGTTTTTT. It specifies CASSRTSDSGELFF.

In nucleotides, the CDR3 is TGTGCCAGCAGTTTTGGAGGAGGCCCCGGGGAGCTGTTTTTT. Encoded protein: CASSFGGGPGELFF. This chain joins TRBV27 and TRBJ2-2, with TRBD2 as a possible D gene (5 bases). CDR3 length: 14 residues. CDR1 and CDR2 from the germline V gene are MNHEY and SMNVEV (reference sequence). The germline V and J ends were trimmed by 3 bases and 6 bases, with 11 bases remaining between them.

The chain employs TRBV7-2 and TRBJ1-3; 8 bases map to TRBD1. Germline lookup yields CDR1 SGHTA and CDR2 FQGNSA. The CDR3 has 18 amino acids. Losses at the gene ends were 4 bases for V and 0 bases for J; bases not matched to a gene: 11. CDR3: CASSYRTGIGASGNTIYF. DNA of the CDR3: TGTGCCAGCAGCTACCGGACAGGGATTGGGGCCTCTGGAAACACCATATATTTT. Using reference TRBV7-2 and TRBJ1-3 for the parts outside the CDR3, the full variable domain is GAGVSQSPSNKVTEKGKDVELRCDPISGHTALYWYRQSLGQGLEFLIYFQGNSAPDKSGLPSDRFSAERTGGSVSTLTIQRTQQEDSAVYLCASSYRTGIGASGNTIYFGEGSWLTVV.

The V call is TRBV11-3, the J call TRBJ2-7; D not resolved. This CDR3 is 15 amino acids long. Germline V CDR1 and CDR2: SGHNT, YENEEA. V lost 0 bases and J lost 4, with 13 bases in between. CDR3 sequence: CASSLDAGSMYEQYF. The DNA of the CDR3 is TGTGCCAGCAGCTTAGATGCAGGATCAATGTACGAGCAGTACTTC.

This clone was seen just once. This chain joins TRBV5-5 and TRBJ1-1, with D perhaps matching TRBD1 (6 bases). The CDR3 sequence is 15 residues long. Trimming removed 4 bases from V and 0 bases from J, with 13 bases in between. Germline V lookup: CDR1 SGHKS, CDR2 YYEKEE (reference sequence). CDR3 loop: CASSPRQELNTEAFF. CDR3 nucleotides: TGTGCCAGCAGCCCCCGACAGGAATTGAACACTGAAGCTTTCTTT.

The chain uses TRBV5-6 and TRBJ1-1; D unresolved. Germline values: CDR1 SGHDT, CDR2 YYEEEE. Trimming left V 6 bases short and J 3 bases short, with 15 bases between. CDR3 size: 14 residues. The CDR3 reads CASTPLGFDTEAFF. Here the CDR3 DNA reads TGTGCCAGCACCCCCCTCGGGTTTGACACTGAAGCTTTCTTT. The variable domain in full, completed from reference TRBV5-6 and TRBJ1-1, reads DAGVTQSPTHLIKTRGQQVTLRCSPKSGHDTVSWYQQALGQGPQFIFQYYEEEERQRGNFPDRFSGHQFPNYSSELNVNALLLGDSALYLCASTPLGFDTEAFFGQGTRLTVV.

This clone showed up just once. The chain couples TRBV6-5 to TRBJ1-2; the D gene is possibly TRBD1 (5 bases). This CDR3 spans 14 amino acids. The germline V gene encodes CDR1 MNHEY and CDR2 SVGAGI. The V end was cut by 10 bases, the J end by 8 bases, with 23 bases between. CDR3 in amino acids: CATSPGGTLNGYTF. In nucleotides, the CDR3 is TGTGCCACCTCGCCGGGGGGTACCCTAAACGGCTACACCTTC.

The J gene is TRBJ2-3, the V gene TRBV7-6, with D possibly TRBD2 on 5 matching bases. With 6 bases removed from V and 1 base from J, the gap between germline ends came to 14 bases. CDR1 and CDR2 from the germline V gene are SGHVS and FNYEAQ. The CDR3 totals 15 residues. CDR3: CASSRPTGGTDTQYF. CDR3 DNA: TGTGCCAGCAGTCGCCCCACCGGGGGCACAGATACGCAGTATTTT.

This sequence joins TRBV9 and TRBJ2-5; TRBD2 is a possible D gene (5 bases). This CDR3 comprises 15 residues. Deletions cut 6 bases from V and 0 bases from J, with 15 bases between. Germline V gives CDR1 SGDLS, CDR2 YYNGEE. CDR3 sequence (DNA): TGTGCCAGCACCTTGAGCGGAGACCACCAAGAGACCCAGTACTTC. Amino acids: CASTLSGDHQETQYF.

The J gene is TRBJ1-6, the V gene TRBV30; 9 bases match TRBD1. The CDR3 consists of 15 residues. The V segment lost 5 bases and the J segment 7 bases; nucleotides outside the gene matches: 9. The germline V gene has CDR1 GTSNPN and CDR2 SVGIG (reference sequence). The CDR3 nucleotides read TGTGCCTGGTCAACGGCCGGGACAGGGAATTCACCCCTCCACTTT. Encoded protein: CAWSTAGTGNSPLHF. The full variable domain, in which reference TRBV30 and TRBJ1-6 provide the parts outside the CDR3, is SQTIHQWPATLVQPVGSPLSLECTVEGTSNPNLYWYRQAAGRGLQLLFYSVGIGQISSEVPQNLSASRPQDRQFILSSKKLLLSDSGFYLCAWSTAGTGNSPLHFGNGTRLTVT.

The chain employs TRBV27 and TRBJ1-1; TRBD1 agrees at 8 bases. V was clipped by 2 bases and J by 1 base; unmatched bases: 3. The CDR3 loop spans 15 amino acids. The germline V gene encodes CDR1 MNHEY and CDR2 SMNVEV (reference sequence). CDR3 sequence: CASSLQGTGNTEAFF. CDR3 in DNA: TGTGCCAGCAGTTTACAGGGGACAGGGAACACTGAAGCTTTCTTT.

This clone was counted only a few times. The gene calls are TRBV19 and TRBJ2-7, with TRBD1 identical over 8 bases. With V trimmed by 1 base and J by 4 bases, 6 bases remained unmatched. The germline V gene has CDR1 LNHDA and CDR2 SQIVND (reference sequence). The CDR3 covers 15 residues. The CDR3 loop reads CASSIGTGRTYEQYF. DNA for the CDR3: TGTGCCAGTAGTATAGGGACAGGGAGGACGTACGAGCAGTACTTC.

The chain employs TRBV2 and TRBJ1-1, with TRBD1 as a possible D gene (6 bases). The CDR3 sequence is 15 residues long. Germline V CDR1 and CDR2: SNHLY, FYNNEI. Trimming took off 0 bases at V and 6 bases at J, with 14 bases between the two ends. The CDR3 sequence is CASSEAGADSAEAFF. DNA of the CDR3: TGTGCCAGCAGTGAAGCGGGGGCTGATTCGGCTGAAGCTTTCTTT. Full variable domain (remainder filled in from reference TRBV2 and TRBJ1-1): EPEVTQTPSHQVTQMGQEVILRCVPISNHLYFYWYRQILGQKVEFLVSFYNNEISEKSEIFDDQFSVERPDGSNFTLKIRSTKLEDSAMYFCASSEAGADSAEAFFGQGTRLTVV.

The V gene is TRBV30, the J gene TRBJ1-5, with a possible D match to TRBD1 (6 bases). V lost 0 bases, J lost 6 bases, and 12 bases lay in between. This CDR3 spans 14 amino acids. Germline values: CDR1 GTSNPN, CDR2 SVGIG (reference sequence). The CDR3 DNA sequence: TGTGCCTGGAGTGTACGGGGGGGGCCTCAGCCCCAGCATTTT. Translation: CAWSVRGGPQPQHF.

The chain uses TRBV6-5 and TRBJ2-3; 10 positions match TRBD2. The CDR3 length is 15 residues. The germline CDR1 and CDR2 sequences are MNHEY and SVGAGI. J was trimmed by 2 bases and V by 6 bases; bases with no gene match: 5. The CDR3 region is CASRGSGRVTDTQYF. The CDR3 coding sequence is TGTGCCAGCAGGGGGAGCGGGAGGGTCACAGATACGCAGTATTTT.

The chain combines TRBV24-1 with TRBJ1-1; the match to TRBD1 covers 7 bases. The V and J ends lost 3 bases and 2 bases, in that order; junction bases with no gene match: 5. Germline CDR1 and CDR2: KGHDR and SFDVKD. This CDR3 spans 15 amino acids. This CDR3 reads CATSDTRTGNTEAFF. CDR3 sequence (DNA): TGTGCCACCAGTGATACGAGGACAGGCAACACTGAAGCTTTCTTT.

The V call is TRBV2, the J call TRBJ2-7; 12 bases agree with TRBD1. With V trimmed by 5 bases and J by 3 bases, 5 bases remained unmatched. CDR1 SNHLY and CDR2 FYNNEI come from the germline V gene. CDR3 length: 15 amino acids. The CDR3 region has the DNA TGTGCCAGCAGTCCGGGGACAGGGGGCTTCTACGAGCAGTACGTC. This sequence encodes CASSPGTGGFYEQYV.